These T cell receptor beta chains were read from a single sample in a study of shared clonotypes between healthy human individuals. Profiled with immunoSEQ multiplex PCR; TCRdb holds only in-frame clones, not every one. The sample has about 1.5 million clones, under 99% seen once. The source material was naive CD4+ T cells sorted from blood. The receptors were gathered from a man younger than 45 in good health. Each CDR3 is given with its conserved first and last residue. Each record gives: V gene, J gene, D gene, clone size, CDR3 DNA, CDR3 protein. The D gene is left open where the match is weak. Expanded clones get a size class; other rows say once, few or many, or leave the size out.

V: TRBV29-1
J: TRBJ2-3
D: NA
size: NA
DNA: TGCAGCGTTTCCCAGTCCAGCACAGATACGCAGTATTTT
CDR3: CSVSQSSTDTQYF

V: TRBV5-4
J: TRBJ2-7
D: TRBD2
size: once
DNA: TGTGCCAGCAGCTTGGGAGCGGGAGGGCCGTACGAGCAGTACTTC
CDR3: CASSLGAGGPYEQYF

V: TRBV7-9
J: TRBJ1-1
D: NA
size: NA
DNA: TGTGCCAGCAGCACATTAATGAACACTGAAGCTTTCTTT
CDR3: CASSTLMNTEAFF

V: TRBV9
J: TRBJ2-2
D: NA
size: NA
DNA: TGTGCCAGCAGCGTACAGGGTTCGGCCGGGGAGCTGTTTTTT
CDR3: CASSVQGSAGELFF

V: TRBV19
J: TRBJ2-4
D: NA
size: NA
DNA: TGTGCCAGTAGTATGAGCGGGGACAGAAAAAACATTCAGTACTTC
CDR3: CASSMSGDRKNIQYF

V: TRBV28
J: TRBJ2-7
D: TRBD1
size: once
DNA: TGTGCCAGCAGACCCGCCGGGACAGAGACCTACGAGCAGTACTTC
CDR3: CASRPAGTETYEQYF

V: TRBV15
J: TRBJ2-7
D: TRBD2
size: NA
DNA: TGTGCCACCAGCAGAAATAGCGGGAGCTGGTACGAGCAGTACTTC
CDR3: CATSRNSGSWYEQYF

V: TRBV7-9
J: TRBJ1-1
D: TRBD1
size: NA
DNA: TGTGCCAGCAGCTCCGCCACAGGGGTTCTGAACACTGAAGCTTTCTTT
CDR3: CASSSATGVLNTEAFF

V: TRBV7-9
J: TRBJ2-2
D: NA
size: NA
DNA: TGTGCCAGCAGCTTAACCGGGGAGCTGTTTTTT
CDR3: CASSLTGELFF

V: TRBV27
J: TRBJ1-3
D: NA
size: once
DNA: TGTGCCAGCAGTATCACAGGGCTTGGAAACACCATATATTTT
CDR3: CASSITGLGNTIYF

V: TRBV4-1
J: TRBJ1-4
D: NA
size: NA
DNA: TGCGCCAGCAGACCTATCGGAGGGGGGCGAACTAATGAAAAACTGTTTTTT
CDR3: CASRPIGGGRTNEKLFF

V: TRBV2
J: TRBJ1-1
D: NA
size: NA
DNA: TGTGCCAGCAGTGCGCGTACAGCAAACACTGAAGCTTTCTTT
CDR3: CASSARTANTEAFF

V: TRBV7-2
J: TRBJ1-1
D: NA
size: NA
DNA: TGTGCCAGCAGCTTATCTGGGGTCAGGGTATCTGAAGCTTTCTTT
CDR3: CASSLSGVRVSEAFF

V: TRBV6-5
J: TRBJ1-3
D: NA
size: once
DNA: TGTGCCAGCCAGCGTTCAGGAGGAAACACCATATATTTT
CDR3: CASQRSGGNTIYF

V: TRBV5-6
J: TRBJ2-7
D: NA
size: NA
DNA: TGTGCCAGCAGCCGGTATAACAGGGACGAGCAGTACTTC
CDR3: CASSRYNRDEQYF

V: TRBV19
J: TRBJ1-5
D: NA
size: NA
DNA: TGTGCCAGTAGCGCGACAGGAGCTAGCAATCAGCCCCAGCATTTT
CDR3: CASSATGASNQPQHF

V: TRBV29-1
J: TRBJ2-7
D: NA
size: once
DNA: TGCAGCGTCGCCCAAAGACAGAGATACGAGCAGTACTTC
CDR3: CSVAQRQRYEQYF

V: TRBV7-2
J: TRBJ2-7
D: TRBD2
size: NA
DNA: TGTGCCAGCAGCTGGGGACTAGCGGGAGGATTGGCCTACGAGCAGTACTTC
CDR3: CASSWGLAGGLAYEQYF

V: TRBV10-2
J: TRBJ2-1
D: TRBD2
size: NA
DNA: TGCGCCAGCAGAAATAGCGGGAGCTCCTACAATGAGCAGTTCTTC
CDR3: CASRNSGSSYNEQFF

V: TRBV27
J: TRBJ2-7
D: TRBD2
size: once
DNA: TGTGCCAGCAGTTTACTCGCGGGAGGGCCTCACGAGCAGTACTTC
CDR3: CASSLLAGGPHEQYF

V: TRBV6-1
J: TRBJ2-7
D: TRBD2
size: NA
DNA: TGTGCCAGCAGGGGACTAGCGGGTCCCTACGAGCAGTACTTC
CDR3: CASRGLAGPYEQYF

V: TRBV5-4
J: TRBJ1-5
D: NA
size: NA
DNA: TGTGCCAGCAGCCCGGACGGACGCAATCAGCCCCAGCATTTT
CDR3: CASSPDGRNQPQHF

V: TRBV7-9
J: TRBJ2-1
D: NA
size: once
DNA: TGTGCCAGCAGCTTACCTAGTTCTCGCAATGAGCAGTTCTTC
CDR3: CASSLPSSRNEQFF

V: TRBV5-8
J: TRBJ2-6
D: TRBD2
size: NA
DNA: TGTGCCAGCAGCATCCTAAGCGGGAGCGGGGCCAACGTCCTGACTTTC
CDR3: CASSILSGSGANVLTF

V: TRBV13
J: TRBJ2-7
D: TRBD1
size: once
DNA: TGTGCCAGCAGCCCCCGGACAGGATCAGGCGAGCAGTACTTC
CDR3: CASSPRTGSGEQYF

V: TRBV18
J: TRBJ2-2
D: NA
size: NA
DNA: TGTGCCAGCTCACCTCCACAGGGATATTTGACCGGGGAGCTGTTTTTT
CDR3: CASSPPQGYLTGELFF

V: TRBV6-1
J: TRBJ1-5
D: NA
size: once
DNA: TGTGCCAGCAGTGAAAACAGGGCGCACAATCAGCCCCAGCATTTT
CDR3: CASSENRAHNQPQHF

V: TRBV6-4
J: TRBJ2-1
D: TRBD2
size: NA
DNA: TGTGCCAGCAGTGAATTAGCGGGCAGGAATGAGCAGTTCTTC
CDR3: CASSELAGRNEQFF

V: TRBV9
J: TRBJ2-1
D: TRBD2
size: NA
DNA: TGTGCCAGCAGCGTCGGGACTAGCGGGGGTGAGCAGTTCTTC
CDR3: CASSVGTSGGEQFF

V: TRBV28
J: TRBJ2-7
D: TRBD2
size: NA
DNA: TGTGCCAGCAGGGGCAGCGGGAGGACTGCCTACGAGCAGTACTTC
CDR3: CASRGSGRTAYEQYF

V: TRBV5-1
J: TRBJ1-1
D: NA
size: NA
DNA: TGCGCCAGCAGCTTGACCGGACAAGACACTGAAGCTTTCTTT
CDR3: CASSLTGQDTEAFF

V: TRBV9
J: TRBJ1-1
D: NA
size: NA
DNA: TGTGCCAGCAGCCCCCCGGGTGGCACTGAAGCTTTCTTT
CDR3: CASSPPGGTEAFF

V: TRBV19
J: TRBJ2-5
D: NA
size: NA
DNA: TGTGCCAGTAGTCTGGTGGGCCCCGGGACCCAGTACTTC
CDR3: CASSLVGPGTQYF

V: TRBV15
J: TRBJ1-5
D: NA
size: NA
DNA: TGTGCCACCAGCATGGTACCCGGGCAGCCCCAGCATTTT
CDR3: CATSMVPGQPQHF

V: TRBV6-6
J: TRBJ1-1
D: NA
size: once
DNA: TGTGCCAGCAGAGATGACAGGTCCCTCGGGGAAGCTTTCTTT
CDR3: CASRDDRSLGEAFF

V: TRBV28
J: TRBJ1-2
D: NA
size: NA
DNA: TGTGCCAGCACTCCCCCCGGTGGACGGATAAATAATGGCTACACCTTC
CDR3: CASTPPGGRINNGYTF

V: TRBV18
J: TRBJ2-2
D: NA
size: NA
DNA: TGTGCCAGCTCACCACTCGGGCCCGGACAGCCCAACACCGGGGAGCTGTTTTTT
CDR3: CASSPLGPGQPNTGELFF

V: TRBV19
J: TRBJ2-1
D: TRBD2
size: NA
DNA: TGTGCCAGTAGTTCCCCCGGTAGCGGGAGCGGGTATGAGCAGTTCTTC
CDR3: CASSSPGSGSGYEQFF

V: TRBV28
J: TRBJ2-1
D: NA
size: NA
DNA: TGTGCCAGCAGTCCGCCCAGCTCCTACAATGAGCAGTTCTTC
CDR3: CASSPPSSYNEQFF

V: TRBV14
J: TRBJ1-1
D: NA
size: NA
DNA: TGTGCCAGCAGCCAAGAGAGCAGGGCTTCTGAAGCTTTCTTT
CDR3: CASSQESRASEAFF